These 2 T cell receptor beta chains were all obtained from the same sample, sequenced in a study of STAT5B mutations in CD4+ large granular lymphocyte leukemia. Clones were sequenced by immunoSEQ multiplex PCR, and TCRdb holds only the in-frame ones, with some missing. The table has around 35,000 clones, roughly 80% seen once. Sequenced material: CD4+ T cells from blood buffy coats. Receptor source: a human donor in good health.

This clone has more than one count but fewer than ten. The rearrangement uses TRBV10-3 and TRBJ1-1, with 10 bases matching TRBD1. The CDR3 totals 14 residues. Per germline, CDR1 ENHRY and CDR2 SYGVKD. The V and J ends lost 5 bases and 5 bases, in that order; junction bases with no gene match: 5. The CDR3 reads CAISRDRGGTEAFF. Here the CDR3 DNA reads TGTGCCATCAGTAGGGACAGGGGCGGAACTGAAGCTTTCTTT.

V is TRBV14 and J is TRBJ2-3, with TRBD2 matching 9 bases. The CDR3 runs 18 residues. Germline V CDR1 and CDR2: SGHDN, FVKESK. V shed 0 bases, J shed 0 bases, and the junction held 7 bases outside the gene matches. CDR3: CASSQDDGLATSTDTQYF. The CDR3 region has the DNA TGTGCCAGCAGCCAAGATGACGGACTAGCGACTAGCACAGATACGCAGTATTTT.